This TCR beta chain was retrieved from a study of control samples from healthy donors and cancer patients. This clone appeared once. Method: immunoSEQ multiplex PCR; TCRdb's copy keeps in-frame clones and lacks some. This table has about 180,000 clones, over 85% appearing once. The sequencing input was blood. This TCR came from a man aged 25 to 40 in good health.

CDR3 in DNA: TGTGCCAGCAGTCGCAGGGCGTCCGGGGCCAACGTCCTGACTTTC. As protein: CASSRRASGANVLTF. The genes are TRBV6-2 or TRBV6-3 and TRBJ2-6; TRBD1 is a possible D gene (5 bases). The CDR3 is 15 amino acids. In germline, CDR1 is MNHEY, CDR2 SVGEGT. Trimming took off 5 bases at V and 4 bases at J, with 12 bases between the two ends.